This T cell receptor beta chain came from a study of T cell changes during pregnancy in multiple sclerosis. Using immunoSEQ multiplex PCR, the repertoire was profiled, and TCRdb retains in-frame clones only, with some absent. The sample gives over 30,000 clones, 85% to 95% of which show up once; more than 0.35% is in the top ten. V was clipped by 5 bases and J by 8 bases; unmatched bases: 9. The CDR3 is 15 residues long. CDR1 is LGHNA and CDR2 is YNFKEQ in the germline V gene. This clonotype was sampled from a female donor with multiple sclerosis, enrolled in a pregnancy study. The genes are TRBV4-2 and TRBJ1-6; 7 bases map to TRBD1. The sample was CD4+ T cells from peripheral blood mononuclear cells, taken after pregnancy. Written as DNA, the CDR3 is TGTGCCAGCAGCATTCGACAGGGTAGCGATTCACCCCTCCACTTT. Translating it yields CASSIRQGSDSPLHF.